This T cell receptor beta chain was retrieved from a study of T cells in localized non-small cell lung cancer. Study findings and constraints: Tumor showed lower T cell clonality than uninvolved adjacent lung, where it was highest. Elevated blood T cell density was associated with longer overall survival.

Turning to this clone: Its antigen is unknown.

The V and J ends lost 8 bases and 4 bases respectively, with 12 bases between them. From germline, CDR1 is SGHDT and CDR2 YYEEEE. The CDR3 has 12 residues. TCRdb keeps only in-frame clones here, not all; method: immunoSEQ multiplex PCR. This sample carries more than 45,000 clones, roughly 84% of them seen once, and the ten largest clones take approximately 18%. The chain couples TRBV5-6 to TRBJ1-2; possible D gene TRBD1, 5 bases. This TCR was recovered from a man between 40 and 70 years old with stage III lung adenocarcinoma. Sequences were derived from peripheral blood mononuclear cells, sampled before any cancer treatment. This CDR3 reads CASVGPLYGYTF. CDR3 coding DNA: TGTGCCAGTGTGGGGCCACTCTATGGCTACACCTTC.